The 18 T cell receptor beta chains in this list originate from one sample, sequenced in a study of blood T cell repertoires in COVID-19. Produced via immunoSEQ multiplex PCR; TCRdb's table is partial and in-frame only. The data contain 250,000 or so clones, 70% to 90% of them singletons. Sequenced sample: PBMCs or T cells enriched from blood (not recorded which). Source of these receptors: a man aged 25-40 years who had recovered from COVID-19.

The genes are TRBV5-1 and TRBJ2-2; 9 nucleotides agree with TRBD1. This CDR3 comprises 17 residues. Losses at the gene ends were 4 bases for V and 3 bases for J; bases not matched to a gene: 10. CDR1 and CDR2 (germline): SGHRS, YFSETQ. The CDR3 DNA is TGCGCCAGCAGCGTACCCCGGGACAGGGTGGACACCGGGGAGCTGTTTTTT. Amino acids: CASSVPRDRVDTGELFF.

The V gene is TRBV5-6, the J gene TRBJ2-1; possible D gene TRBD1, 5 bases. V lost 1 base to trimming and J lost 0 bases, with 14 bases between them. Looked up from germline, CDR1 is SGHDT and CDR2 is YYEEEE. CDR3 length: 17 residues. CDR3 residues: CASSLLGSRGSYNEQFF. The CDR3 coding sequence is TGTGCCAGCAGCTTGCTCGGCTCTAGGGGCTCCTACAATGAGCAGTTCTTC.

The chain joins TRBV2 to TRBJ2-4; a possible D gene is TRBD1 (6 bases). V lost 7 bases and J lost 8, with 15 bases in between. This CDR3 is 13 amino acids long. From germline, CDR1 is SNHLY and CDR2 FYNNEI. CDR3 sequence: CASIGTSQDIQYF. CDR3 coding DNA: TGTGCCAGCATAGGGACATCCCAGGACATTCAGTACTTC.

The genes are TRBV7-6 and TRBJ1-1; D gene uncertain. Trimming stripped 2 bases from V and 0 bases from J, with 7 bases between. CDR3 length: 14 residues. Germline V gives CDR1 SGHVS, CDR2 FNYEAQ. The chain's CDR3 is CASSLSRVNTEAFF. The CDR3 DNA reads as TGTGCCAGCAGCTTAAGTCGGGTGAACACTGAAGCTTTCTTT.

The rearrangement uses TRBV6-5 and TRBJ2-1; a possible D gene is TRBD1 (6 bases). Germline V gene sequence: CDR1 MNHEY, CDR2 SVGAGI. Trimming took 7 bases from V and 13 from J, leaving 14 bases between them. This CDR3 comprises 11 residues. The CDR3: CASTQGPAQFF. The DNA of the CDR3 is TGTGCCAGCACCCAGGGGCCAGCACAGTTCTTC.

The gene calls are TRBV27 and TRBJ1-4; TRBD1 matches 7 bases. V lost 4 bases to trimming and J lost 4 bases; unmatched junction nucleotides: 3. The CDR3 contains 14 residues. In germline, CDR1 is MNHEY, CDR2 SMNVEV (reference sequence). The CDR3 loop is CASSSGTVNEKLFF. The CDR3 nucleotides are TGTGCCAGCAGTTCTGGGACAGTTAATGAAAAACTGTTTTTT.

The chain recombines TRBV7-3 with TRBJ2-1; 9 nucleotides match TRBD2. Looked up from germline, CDR1 is SGHTA and CDR2 is FQGTGA. J gave up 8 bases and V 3 bases, and 2 bases lay outside the gene matches. The length of the CDR3 is 13 residues. The CDR3 is CASSFSGGDEQFF. The CDR3 bases are TGTGCCAGCAGCTTTAGCGGGGGCGATGAGCAGTTCTTC.

This clone was seen only once. The chain employs TRBV7-3 and TRBJ1-5; 10 positions match TRBD1. Trimming cost V 2 bases and J 2 bases; bases outside gene matches: 6. The CDR3 totals 17 residues. CDR1 is SGHTA and CDR2 is FQGTGA in the germline V gene. CDR3 nucleotide sequence: TGTGCCAGCAGCTTATTGTCCGGGACAGGGGGCAATCAGCCCCAGCATTTT. It codes for CASSLLSGTGGNQPQHF. The whole variable domain, remainder taken from reference TRBV7-3 and TRBJ1-5, is GAGVSQTPSNKVTEKGKYVELRCDPISGHTALYWYRQSLGQGPEFLIYFQGTGAADDSGLPNDRFFAVRPEGSVSTLKIQRTERGDSAVYLCASSLLSGTGGNQPQHFGDGTRLSIL.

The J gene is TRBJ2-5, the V gene TRBV3-1 (or the pseudogene TRBV3-2); 11 bases fit TRBD2. Germline V lookup: CDR1 LGHDT, CDR2 YNNKEL (reference sequence). J was trimmed by 1 base and V by 4 bases; bases with no gene match: 5. This CDR3 region has 16 residues. The DNA for the CDR3 is TGTGCCAGCAGCCCCATGGGACTAGCGGCCCAAGAGACCCAGTACTTC. The encoded protein is CASSPMGLAAQETQYF.

This clone has just one count. The chain recombines TRBV10-3 with TRBJ1-3, with D uncertain. V gave up 2 bases and J gave up 3 bases, with 14 bases separating them. Germline V lookup: CDR1 ENHRY, CDR2 SYGVKD. The CDR3 consists of 16 residues. Here the CDR3 DNA reads TGTGCCATCAGTGAGATATTCAGAACGAATGGAAACACCATATATTTT. This encodes CAISEIFRTNGNTIYF.

The gene calls are TRBV2 and TRBJ1-1; D is ambiguous. The CDR3 runs 13 residues. V gave up 3 bases and J gave up 5 bases, with 10 bases separating them. CDR1 is SNHLY, CDR2 FYNNEI, per germline. The CDR3 region has the DNA TGTGCCAGCAGTGACGCCTCGGGGACTGAAGCTTTCTTT. Translating gives CASSDASGTEAFF.

This clone was counted between two and nine times. The chain uses TRBV30 and TRBJ1-2; no definite D call. V was shortened by 0 bases and J by 8 bases, with 16 bases between the two germline ends. In germline, CDR1 is GTSNPN, CDR2 SVGIG (reference sequence). The CDR3 runs to 14 residues. The CDR3 DNA is TGTGCCTGGAGTGTGAGGGTAGGAGCGCAGGGCTACACCTTC. Its translation is CAWSVRVGAQGYTF.

The chain has TRBV7-9 and TRBJ1-1; no reliable D call. Germline assignment: CDR1 SEHNR and CDR2 FQNEAQ (reference sequence). V lost 3 bases, J lost 4 bases, and 9 bases lay in between. The CDR3 is made up of 13 amino acids. The CDR3 spells CASSFRGSTEAFF. The CDR3 DNA is TGTGCCAGCAGCTTTCGAGGTTCCACTGAAGCTTTCTTT.

This chain joins TRBV11-2 and TRBJ1-1; D uncertain. This CDR3 spans 13 amino acids. V was trimmed by 4 bases and J by 0 bases, leaving 6 bases between them. Per the germline V gene, CDR1 is SGHAT and CDR2 is FQNNGV. The DNA of the CDR3 is TGTGCCAGCAGCTCTATAGTGAACACTGAAGCTTTCTTT. Protein product: CASSSIVNTEAFF.

The V gene is TRBV5-1, the J gene TRBJ2-1; D is possibly TRBD2 (5 bases). The ends were cut back, 4 bases at V and 1 base at J, with 6 bases in the middle. CDR3 length equals 13 residues. Looked up from germline, CDR1 is SGHRS and CDR2 is YFSETQ. CDR3 in amino acids: CASSGESYNEQFF. The CDR3 DNA follows: TGCGCCAGCAGCGGGGAGTCCTACAATGAGCAGTTCTTC. Full variable domain (remainder filled in from reference TRBV5-1 and TRBJ2-1): KAGVTQTPRYLIKTRGQQVTLSCSPISGHRSVSWYQQTPGQGLQFLFEYFSETQRNKGNFPGRFSGRQFSNSRSEMNVSTLELGDSALYLCASSGESYNEQFFGPGTRLTVL.

The rearrangement links TRBV3-1 (or the pseudogene TRBV3-2) to TRBJ2-1; the match to TRBD2 covers 9 bases. The ends lost 0 bases at V and 7 bases at J; junction bases unmatched: 4. The CDR3 contains 15 residues. The germline V gene has CDR1 LGHDT and CDR2 YNNKEL (reference sequence). The CDR3 reads CASSQDGGGVNEQFF. The CDR3 bases are TGTGCCAGCAGCCAAGATGGCGGGGGGGTGAATGAGCAGTTCTTC.

The chain employs TRBV2 and TRBJ1-5, with D perhaps matching TRBD1 (6 bases). With 3 bases removed from V and 6 bases from J, the gap between germline ends came to 15 bases. The CDR3 is 15 residues long. Germline V CDR1 and CDR2: SNHLY, FYNNEI. This CDR3 reads CASSEIMGAGQPQHF. Here the CDR3 DNA reads TGTGCCAGCAGTGAGATTATGGGGGCTGGTCAGCCCCAGCATTTT.

The chain combines TRBV7-9 with TRBJ1-4, with D tentatively TRBD1 (6 bases). V was pared by 3 bases and J by 6 bases, with 14 bases between. CDR3 length equals 15 residues. Per germline, CDR1 SEHNR and CDR2 FQNEAQ (reference sequence). The CDR3, as DNA: TGTGCCAGCAGCTTCGGTGGGGGGGCCTATGAAAAACTGTTTTTT. Its translation is CASSFGGGAYEKLFF.